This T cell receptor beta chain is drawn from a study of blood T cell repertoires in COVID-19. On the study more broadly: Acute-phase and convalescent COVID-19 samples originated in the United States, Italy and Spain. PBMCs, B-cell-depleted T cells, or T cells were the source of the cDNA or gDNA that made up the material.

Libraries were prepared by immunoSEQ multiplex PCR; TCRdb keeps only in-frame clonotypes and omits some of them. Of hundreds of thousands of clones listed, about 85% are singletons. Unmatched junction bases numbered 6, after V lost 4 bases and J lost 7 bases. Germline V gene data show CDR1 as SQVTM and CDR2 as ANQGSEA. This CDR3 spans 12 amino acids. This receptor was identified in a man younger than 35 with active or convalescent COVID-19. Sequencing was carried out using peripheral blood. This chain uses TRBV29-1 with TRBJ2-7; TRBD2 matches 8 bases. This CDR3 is CSVGQPGGEQYF. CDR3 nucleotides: TGCAGCGTTGGACAGCCGGGGGGGGAGCAGTACTTC.